The present TCR beta chain was sequenced within a study of T-cell memory formation after mild COVID-19. The CDR3 sequence is 15 residues long. Germline assignment: CDR1 SGHRS and CDR2 YFSETQ. V dropped 2 bases and J dropped 4 bases, with 15 bases sitting between them. TCRdb recomputed calls from the 5' RACE reads with MiXCR, one row per CDR3 protein. This sample has tens of thousands of distinct CDR3 sequences, with 5.5% to 7% found just once. General study findings and limits: Contracting CD4+ clones were located mainly in CM and EM, and CD8+ clones in EMRA.

This clonotype was counted ten times or more. Its antigen is currently unknown. This sequence joins TRBV5-1 and TRBJ1-1; TRBD1 might be the D (5 bases). This TCR derives from an adult who had mild COVID-19 (a few samples of this study predate the infection). Cell type and time point are not known. The source material was PBMCs or a T cell subset sorted from them (not recorded which). The DNA for the CDR3 is TGCGCCAGCAGCTTCGGCCATATGGGGGGCACTGAAGCTTTCTTT. Translation gives CASSFGHMGGTEAFF.